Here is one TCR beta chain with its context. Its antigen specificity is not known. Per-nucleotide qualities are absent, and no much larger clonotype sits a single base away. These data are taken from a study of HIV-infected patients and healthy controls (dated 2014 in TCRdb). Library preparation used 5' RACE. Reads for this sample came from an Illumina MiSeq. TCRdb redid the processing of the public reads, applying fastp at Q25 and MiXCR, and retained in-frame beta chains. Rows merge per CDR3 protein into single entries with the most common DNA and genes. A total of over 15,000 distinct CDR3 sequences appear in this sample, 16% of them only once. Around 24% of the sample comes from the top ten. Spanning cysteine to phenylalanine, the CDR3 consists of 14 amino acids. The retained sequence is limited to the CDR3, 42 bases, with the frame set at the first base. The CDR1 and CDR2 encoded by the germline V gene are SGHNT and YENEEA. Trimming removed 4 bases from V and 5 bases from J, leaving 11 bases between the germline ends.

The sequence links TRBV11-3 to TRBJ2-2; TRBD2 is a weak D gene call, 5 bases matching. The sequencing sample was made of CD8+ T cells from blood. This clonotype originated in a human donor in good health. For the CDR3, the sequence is CASSSRPGTGELFF. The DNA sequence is TGTGCCAGCAGCTCCCGACCGGGGACCGGGGAGCTGTTTTTT.